This T cell receptor beta chain stems from a study of spatial heterogeneity in lung cancer. Study-wide context: Raw reads showed each unique TCR and UMI combination turning up more than ten times on average. Study findings and constraints: Blood carried ubiquitous expanded tumor TCRs more at resection than follow-up.

Sample time point: blood at routine non-recurrence follow-up after resection. As to this clonotype: The antigen remains unidentified.

The presence of a unique molecular identifier marked each TCR cDNA molecule. One entry per CDR3 protein results from TCRdb running MiXCR on the 5' RACE reads. The sample lists 40,000 or so distinct CDR3 sequences; roughly 10% were seen once. CDR1 and CDR2 (germline): LNHNV, YYDKDF (reference sequence). The CDR3 totals 15 residues. The ends were cut back, 0 bases at V and 4 bases at J, with 9 bases in the middle. J is TRBJ2-2 and V is TRBV15, with a tentative D call TRBD1 (5 bases). Sequencing was performed on PBMCs, taken at follow-up. This receptor was obtained from a female donor with early-stage non-small cell lung cancer. CDR3 in amino acids: CATSRDQTVTGELFF. The CDR3 DNA reads as TGTGCCACCAGCAGAGACCAGACAGTCACCGGGGAGCTGTTTTTT.